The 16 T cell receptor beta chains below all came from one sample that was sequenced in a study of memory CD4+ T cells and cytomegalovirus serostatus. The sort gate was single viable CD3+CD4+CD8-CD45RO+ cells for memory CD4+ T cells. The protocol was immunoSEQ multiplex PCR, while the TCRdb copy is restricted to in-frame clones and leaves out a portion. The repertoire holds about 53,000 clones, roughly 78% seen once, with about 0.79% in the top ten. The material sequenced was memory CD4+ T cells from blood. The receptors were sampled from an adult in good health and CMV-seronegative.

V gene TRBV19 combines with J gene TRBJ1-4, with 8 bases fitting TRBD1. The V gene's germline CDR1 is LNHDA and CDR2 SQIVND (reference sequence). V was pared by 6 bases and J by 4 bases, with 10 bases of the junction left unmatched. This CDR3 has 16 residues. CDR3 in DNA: TGTGCCAGTAGGCCGACCCGGACAGGGAATAATGAAAAACTGTTTTTT. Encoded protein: CASRPTRTGNNEKLFF.

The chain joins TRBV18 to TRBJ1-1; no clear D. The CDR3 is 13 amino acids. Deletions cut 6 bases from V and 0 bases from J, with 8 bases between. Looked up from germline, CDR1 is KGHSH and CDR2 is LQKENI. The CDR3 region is CASSDQMNTEAFF. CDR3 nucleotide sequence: TGTGCCAGCTCGGATCAGATGAACACTGAAGCTTTCTTT.

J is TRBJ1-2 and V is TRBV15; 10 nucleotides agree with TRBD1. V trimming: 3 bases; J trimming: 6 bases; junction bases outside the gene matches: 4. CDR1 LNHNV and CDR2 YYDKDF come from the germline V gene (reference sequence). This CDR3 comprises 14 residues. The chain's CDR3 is CATSRGDRGHGYTF. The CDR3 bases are TGTGCCACCAGCAGGGGGGACAGGGGACATGGCTACACCTTC.

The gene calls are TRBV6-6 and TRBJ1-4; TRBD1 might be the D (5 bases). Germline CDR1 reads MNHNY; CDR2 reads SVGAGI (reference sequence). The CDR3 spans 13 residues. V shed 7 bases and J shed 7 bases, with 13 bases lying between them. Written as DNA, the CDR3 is TGTGCCAGCACCCGGCTGGGGGGTGAAAAACTGTTTTTT. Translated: CASTRLGGEKLFF.

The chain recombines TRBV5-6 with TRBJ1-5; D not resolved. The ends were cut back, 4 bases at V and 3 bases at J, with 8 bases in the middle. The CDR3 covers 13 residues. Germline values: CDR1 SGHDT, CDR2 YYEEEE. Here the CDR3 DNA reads TGTGCCAGCAGCCTCAGTCCCAATCAGCCCCAGCATTTT. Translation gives CASSLSPNQPQHF. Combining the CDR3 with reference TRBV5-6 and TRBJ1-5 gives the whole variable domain DAGVTQSPTHLIKTRGQQVTLRCSPKSGHDTVSWYQQALGQGPQFIFQYYEEEERQRGNFPDRFSGHQFPNYSSELNVNALLLGDSALYLCASSLSPNQPQHFGDGTRLSIL.

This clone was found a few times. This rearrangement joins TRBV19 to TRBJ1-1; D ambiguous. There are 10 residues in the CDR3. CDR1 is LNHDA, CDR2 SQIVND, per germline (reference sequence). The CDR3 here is CAVGYTEAFF. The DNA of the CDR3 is TGTGCGGTCGGGTACACTGAAGCTTTCTTT.

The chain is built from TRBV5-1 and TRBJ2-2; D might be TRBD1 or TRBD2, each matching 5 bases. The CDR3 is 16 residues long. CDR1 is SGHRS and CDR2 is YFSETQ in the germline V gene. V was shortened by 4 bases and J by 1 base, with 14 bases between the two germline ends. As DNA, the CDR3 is TGCGCCAGCAGCGGTCTAGGGACGAAGAACACCGGGGAGCTGTTTTTT. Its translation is CASSGLGTKNTGELFF.

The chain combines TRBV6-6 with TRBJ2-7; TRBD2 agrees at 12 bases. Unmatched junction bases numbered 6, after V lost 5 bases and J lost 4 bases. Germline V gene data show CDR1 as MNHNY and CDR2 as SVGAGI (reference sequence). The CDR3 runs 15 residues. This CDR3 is CASSPSGGASYEQYF. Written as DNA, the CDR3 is TGTGCCAGCAGTCCTAGCGGGGGGGCCTCATACGAGCAGTACTTC.

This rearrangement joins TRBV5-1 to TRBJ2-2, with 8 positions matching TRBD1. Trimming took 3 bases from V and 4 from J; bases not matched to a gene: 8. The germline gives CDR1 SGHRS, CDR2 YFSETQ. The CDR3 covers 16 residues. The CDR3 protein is CASSSQGARGTGELFF. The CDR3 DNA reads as TGCGCCAGCAGCTCGCAGGGGGCCCGGGGCACCGGGGAGCTGTTTTTT.

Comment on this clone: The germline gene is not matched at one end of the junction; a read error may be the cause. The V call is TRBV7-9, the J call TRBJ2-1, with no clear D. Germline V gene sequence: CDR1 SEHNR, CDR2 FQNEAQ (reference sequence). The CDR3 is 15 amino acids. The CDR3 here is CASRPAYYGYYEQFF. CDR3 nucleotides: TGTGCCAGCAGACCTGCCTACTACGGCTACTATGAGCAGTTCTTC.

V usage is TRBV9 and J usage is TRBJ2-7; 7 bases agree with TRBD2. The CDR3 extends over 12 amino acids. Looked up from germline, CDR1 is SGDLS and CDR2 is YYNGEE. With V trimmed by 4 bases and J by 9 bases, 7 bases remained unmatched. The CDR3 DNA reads TGTGCCAGCAGCCCTACGGGGGGAACGCAGTACTTC. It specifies CASSPTGGTQYF.

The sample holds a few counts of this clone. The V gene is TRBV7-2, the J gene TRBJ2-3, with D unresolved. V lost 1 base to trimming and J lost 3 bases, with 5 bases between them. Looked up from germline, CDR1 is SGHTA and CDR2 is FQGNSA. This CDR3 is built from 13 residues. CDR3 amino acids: CASSLGVTDTQYF. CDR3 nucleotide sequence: TGTGCCAGCAGCTTAGGTGTGACAGATACGCAGTATTTT. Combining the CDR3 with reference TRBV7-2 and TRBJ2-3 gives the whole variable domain GAGVSQSPSNKVTEKGKDVELRCDPISGHTALYWYRQSLGQGLEFLIYFQGNSAPDKSGLPSDRFSAERTGGSVSTLTIQRTQQEDSAVYLCASSLGVTDTQYFGPGTRLTVL.

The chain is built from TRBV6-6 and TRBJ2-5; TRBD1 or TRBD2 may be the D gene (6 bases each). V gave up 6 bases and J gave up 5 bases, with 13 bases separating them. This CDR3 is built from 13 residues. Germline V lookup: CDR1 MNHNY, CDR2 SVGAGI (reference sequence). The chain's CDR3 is CASSRGPRETQYF. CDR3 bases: TGTGCCAGCAGCCGGGGGCCCAGGGAGACCCAGTACTTC.

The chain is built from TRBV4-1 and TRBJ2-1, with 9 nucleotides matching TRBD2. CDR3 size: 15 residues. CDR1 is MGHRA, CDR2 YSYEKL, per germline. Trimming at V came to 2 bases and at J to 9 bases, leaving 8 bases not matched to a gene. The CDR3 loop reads CASSQRLAGPVEQFF. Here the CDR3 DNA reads TGCGCCAGCAGCCAAAGGCTAGCGGGGCCAGTTGAGCAGTTCTTC.

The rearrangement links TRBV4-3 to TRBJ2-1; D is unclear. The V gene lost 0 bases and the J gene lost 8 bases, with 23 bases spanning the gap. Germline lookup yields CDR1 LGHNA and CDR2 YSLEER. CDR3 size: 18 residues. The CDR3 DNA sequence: TGCGCCAGCAGCCAAGATGTTCGTACCGGGTACCTTAAGGATGAGCAGTTCTTC. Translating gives CASSQDVRTGYLKDEQFF.

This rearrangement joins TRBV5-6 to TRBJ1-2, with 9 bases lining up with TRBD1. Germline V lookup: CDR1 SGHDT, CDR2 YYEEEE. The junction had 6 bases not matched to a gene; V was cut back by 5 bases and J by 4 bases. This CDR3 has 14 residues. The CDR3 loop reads CASRPTDRGYGYTF. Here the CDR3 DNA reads TGTGCCAGCAGGCCCACGGACAGGGGCTATGGCTACACCTTC.